This T cell receptor beta chain comes out of a study of T-cell reconstitution after alpha-beta-depleted transplantation in children listed by TCRdb under 2016. General notes on the study: T-cell immune reconstitution after TCRalphabeta/CD19-depleted allogeneic hematopoietic cell transplantation in children was quantitatively tracked in the study by means of TCR repertoire profiling.

This clonotype was seen at least ten times. Its antigen is currently not known. Base qualities were left out, and no much larger clone turns up one base away. The sample's treatment or condition, from its label and the paper: allogeneic hematopoietic cell transplantation with graft depleted of TCRalphabeta T cells and CD19 B cells. The children who served as transplant recipients had been given grafts of TCRalphabeta/CD19-depleted allogeneic hematopoietic cells. Findings and caveats that apply to the study as a whole: The frequencies of hyperexpanded clones fell over the following months, and after one year, T-cell counts and TCRbeta diversity were mostly attributed to newly produced T cells. In some patients, the high TCRbeta diversity seen at day 60 was put down to recipient T cells and intrathymic progenitors that had survived conditioning. The apparently early alphabetaT-cell count recovery about two months after transplant was reportedly dependent on only several hundred rapidly expanded clones derived from non-depleted graft cells.

Libraries came from PCR. The sequencer was an Illumina HiSeq 2500. TCR library preparation used molecular barcoding, with unique molecular identifiers applied to normalize quantification of the TCRbeta repertoire. TCRdb took the public reads, trimmed them with fastp at Q25, ran MiXCR for clone calling and kept in-frame beta chains. Entries are consolidated by CDR3 protein sequence, retaining the most common genes and DNA. For this sample the table gives approximately 300,000 distinct CDR3 sequences, of which 10% were detected only once. The ten most abundant clones make up 7% to 9.5% of the sample. The sample in question was PBMCs, obtained before TCRalphabeta/CD19-depleted stem cell transplant. The TCR comes from a boy less than two years old with acute myeloid leukemia, due to receive a stem cell transplant.

In nucleotide form, the sequence is TGTGCCAGCAGTTCGACAGGGGGCAACACAGATACGCAGTATTTT. The translation is CASSSTGGNTDTQYF. Recombination joined TRBV12-3 or TRBV12-4 with TRBJ2-3, with 10 junctional bases fitting TRBD1. The V end gives up 4 bases and the J end 2 bases, leaving 3 bases in the junction not matched to a gene. The CDR3 contains 15 residues, cysteine and phenylalanine counted. Kept here is only the CDR3 DNA, which spans 45 bases and is read in frame from base 1.